This passage covers 30 T cell receptor beta chains from one sample sequenced in a study of T cell responses to AZD1222 COVID-19 vaccine. Data came from immunoSEQ multiplex PCR; TCRdb stores just in-frame clones and leaves some out. The sample shows roughly 100,000 clones, about nine tenths of them seen only once. Sequenced here: peripheral blood, sampled on day 0 of AZD1222 vaccination. The receptors come from an adult in good health.

The sample holds one count of this clone. The CDR3 reads CASSEDGQGAYGYTF. In nucleotides, the CDR3 is TGTGCCAGCAGTGAGGACGGACAGGGGGCGTATGGCTACACCTTC. The chain uses TRBV28 and TRBJ1-2; 11 bases are shared with TRBD1. Germline V gene sequence: CDR1 MDHEN, CDR2 SYDVKM. This CDR3 region has 15 residues. V trimming: 5 bases; J trimming: 5 bases; junction bases outside the gene matches: 7.

The chain employs TRBV7-2 and TRBJ2-7; D gene unclear. The CDR3 contains 15 residues. CDR1 SGHTA and CDR2 FQGNSA come from the germline V gene. Deletions cut 0 bases from V and 3 bases from J, with 12 bases between. DNA for the CDR3: TGTGCCAGCAGCTTAGCGGAGACAAGGGTCTACGAGCAGTACTTC. As protein: CASSLAETRVYEQYF. The variable domain in full, completed from reference TRBV7-2 and TRBJ2-7, reads GAGVSQSPSNKVTEKGKDVELRCDPISGHTALYWYRQSLGQGLEFLIYFQGNSAPDKSGLPSDRFSAERTGGSVSTLTIQRTQQEDSAVYLCASSLAETRVYEQYFGPGTRLTVT.

The CDR3 bases are TGTGCCAGCAGCTCAGGGTCTGGAAACACCATATATTTT. Translated: CASSSGSGNTIYF. This rearrangement joins TRBV5-4 to TRBJ1-3; D perhaps matches TRBD1 (5 bases). The CDR3 length is 13 residues. Germline V lookup: CDR1 SGHNT, CDR2 YYREEE (reference sequence). V was shortened by 3 bases and J by 1 base, with 5 bases between the two germline ends.

The chain uses TRBV18 and TRBJ1-2; 10 bases are shared with TRBD1. The junction had 8 bases not matched to a gene; V was cut back by 5 bases and J by 8 bases. Germline V gene lookup returns CDR1 KGHSH and CDR2 LQKENI. The CDR3 loop spans 14 amino acids. CDR3 amino acids: CASSLGDRGRGYTF. DNA of the CDR3: TGTGCCAGCTCATTAGGGGACAGGGGACGAGGCTACACCTTC.

This chain links TRBV20-1 with TRBJ2-7; no firm D call. V dropped 3 bases and J dropped 2 bases, with 11 bases sitting between them. The CDR3 covers 13 residues. Germline V gene data show CDR1 as DFQATT and CDR2 as SNEGSKA (reference sequence). As DNA, the CDR3 is TGCAGTGCTAGTGGCAGGTCCACCTACGAGCAGTACTTC. Residues: CSASGRSTYEQYF.

The chain carries TRBV6-4 and TRBJ2-1; D is perhaps TRBD2 (6 bases). The CDR3 totals 13 residues. The germline V and J ends were trimmed by 8 bases and 10 bases, with 18 bases remaining between them. Germline V gene data show CDR1 as MRHNA and CDR2 as SNTAGT. This CDR3 is CASAGLMGGEQFF. In DNA, the CDR3 is TGTGCCAGCGCGGGCCTCATGGGAGGCGAGCAGTTCTTC.

This chain joins TRBV14 and TRBJ2-3; D is uncertain. The V gene's germline CDR1 is SGHDN and CDR2 FVKESK. The length of the CDR3 is 14 residues. V shed 4 bases and J shed 6 bases, with 14 bases lying between them. The CDR3 DNA reads TGTGCCAGCAGCCCCGATTATCGTCCGGATACGCAGTATTTT. Amino acids: CASSPDYRPDTQYF.

The rearrangement uses TRBV5-6 and TRBJ2-3; TRBD1 agrees at 7 bases. CDR1 is SGHDT and CDR2 is YYEEEE in the germline V gene. CDR3 length: 16 amino acids. V trimming: 1 base; J trimming: 2 bases; junction bases outside the gene matches: 7. CDR3 sequence: CASSLRRTGVTDTQYF. The CDR3 coding sequence is TGTGCCAGCAGCTTGAGAAGGACAGGAGTCACAGATACGCAGTATTTT.

The chain links TRBV5-5 to TRBJ2-3; unclear D gene. This CDR3 is 14 amino acids long. Trimming removed 4 bases at V and 5 bases at J, with 14 bases between. Per germline, CDR1 SGHKS and CDR2 YYEKEE (reference sequence). Here the CDR3 DNA reads TGTGCCAGCAGCATCCTGGTGGCGGTAGATACGCAGTATTTT. Residues: CASSILVAVDTQYF. The full variable domain, with the rest looked up from reference TRBV5-5 and TRBJ2-3, is DAGVTQSPTHLIKTRGQQVTLRCSPISGHKSVSWYQQVLGQGPQFIFQYYEKEERGRGNFPDRFSARQFPNYSSELNVNALLLGDSALYLCASSILVAVDTQYFGPGTRLTVL.

This sequence joins TRBV7-9 and TRBJ2-5; D unclear. The germline CDR1 and CDR2 sequences are SEHNR and FQNEAQ (reference sequence). This CDR3 has 14 amino acids. Trimming took 2 bases from V and 2 from J, leaving 9 bases between them. CDR3 residues: CASSLSSQQETQYF. The CDR3 DNA reads TGTGCCAGCAGCTTATCCTCACAGCAAGAGACCCAGTACTTC.

This sequence joins TRBV7-9 and TRBJ1-4; 7 nucleotides agree with TRBD1. The germline V gene has CDR1 SEHNR and CDR2 FQNEAQ (reference sequence). With 5 bases clipped from V and 4 bases from J, the junction kept 7 bases outside the gene matches. The CDR3 covers 15 residues. Here the CDR3 reads CASSPQGGGNEKLFF. In nucleotides, the CDR3 is TGTGCCAGCAGCCCTCAGGGGGGAGGTAATGAAAAACTGTTTTTT.

The gene calls are TRBV11-1 and TRBJ2-1; a possible D gene is TRBD2 (6 bases). Germline V gives CDR1 SGHAT, CDR2 FQDESV (reference sequence). V lost 5 bases and J lost 4, with 15 bases in between. This CDR3 has 15 residues. CDR3 sequence reads: CASSLFGGGYNEQFF. The CDR3 nucleotides read TGTGCCAGCAGCCTTTTCGGGGGAGGATACAATGAGCAGTTCTTC.

The chain links TRBV7-3 to TRBJ1-1; D might be TRBD1 (5 bases). V dropped 8 bases and J dropped 1 base, with 8 bases sitting between them. The germline CDR1 and CDR2 sequences are SGHTA and FQGTGA. The CDR3 has 12 residues. CDR3 in DNA: TGTGCCAGCGGGGGTACGAACACTGAAGCTTTCTTT. Amino acids: CASGGTNTEAFF. The complete variable domain, with remaining parts taken from reference TRBV7-3 and TRBJ1-1, reads GAGVSQTPSNKVTEKGKYVELRCDPISGHTALYWYRQSLGQGPEFLIYFQGTGAADDSGLPNDRFFAVRPEGSVSTLKIQRTERGDSAVYLCASGGTNTEAFFGQGTRLTVV.

The chain joins TRBV4-3 to TRBJ2-6; tentatively, D is TRBD1 (6 bases). From germline, CDR1 is LGHNA and CDR2 YSLEER. The CDR3 has 18 residues. The V end lost 1 base, the J end lost 0 bases, and 13 bases lay between the germline ends. CDR3 DNA: TGCGCCAGCAGCCAAGGCCCCACAGGGAACTCTGGGGCCAACGTCCTGACTTTC. It yields the protein CASSQGPTGNSGANVLTF.

The rearrangement joins TRBV7-3 to TRBJ1-2; D remains ambiguous. Deletions cut 2 bases from V and 8 bases from J, with 12 bases between. This CDR3 has 13 amino acids. Looked up from germline, CDR1 is SGHTA and CDR2 is FQGTGA. CDR3 bases: TGTGCCAGCAGCTTAGATCAGAATTCGGGCTACACCTTC. Protein: CASSLDQNSGYTF.

The V call is TRBV7-9, the J call TRBJ2-1; TRBD2 matches at 7 bases. Germline CDR1 reads SEHNR; CDR2 reads FQNEAQ (reference sequence). V shed 7 bases, J shed 3 bases, and the junction held 6 bases outside the gene matches. This CDR3 is 14 amino acids long. CDR3 region: CASISGEVYNEQFF. DNA for the CDR3: TGTGCCAGCATCAGCGGGGAGGTCTACAATGAGCAGTTCTTC.

The chain carries TRBV18 and TRBJ2-7; D is perhaps TRBD2 (5 bases). This CDR3 comprises 14 residues. The V gene's germline CDR1 is KGHSH and CDR2 LQKENI. V dropped 3 bases and J dropped 3 bases, with 12 bases sitting between them. The CDR3 loop is CASSPTGRDYEQYF. CDR3 sequence (DNA): TGTGCCAGCTCACCCACCGGACGGGACTACGAGCAGTACTTC.

The chain couples TRBV7-9 to TRBJ1-1; D possibly corresponds to TRBD1 (6 bases). The V gene's germline CDR1 is SEHNR and CDR2 FQNEAQ (reference sequence). The CDR3 extends over 15 amino acids. The germline V and J ends were trimmed by 1 base and 1 base, with 10 bases remaining between them. CDR3 in DNA: TGTGCCAGCAGCTTAGTAAAGGGACAGAACACTGAAGCTTTCTTT. Its protein is CASSLVKGQNTEAFF. The entire variable domain, with the rest obtained from reference TRBV7-9 and TRBJ1-1, is as follows: DTGVSQNPRHKITKRGQNVTFRCDPISEHNRLYWYRQTLGQGPEFLTYFQNEAQLEKSRLLSDRFSAERPKGSFSTLEIQRTEQGDSAMYLCASSLVKGQNTEAFFGQGTRLTVV.

The chain couples TRBV7-9 to TRBJ2-3, with TRBD2 matching 11 bases. V shed 6 bases, J shed 4 bases, and the junction held 6 bases outside the gene matches. The CDR3 runs 15 residues. Germline V gene data show CDR1 as SEHNR and CDR2 as FQNEAQ (reference sequence). The CDR3 DNA is TGTGCCAGCAGGCAGGGACTAGCGGAATCAGATACGCAGTATTTT. Its translation is CASRQGLAESDTQYF.

In DNA, the CDR3 is TGTGCCATCAGGGCCGGGACAGCGAATGGCTACACCTTC. It encodes CAIRAGTANGYTF. The chain links TRBV10-3 to TRBJ1-2; 7 bases fit TRBD1. The V gene end was trimmed by 6 bases and the J gene end by 6 bases; junction bases not matched to a gene: 7. CDR3 length: 13 residues. Germline V gene sequence: CDR1 ENHRY, CDR2 SYGVKD.

The chain employs TRBV19 and TRBJ1-5, with TRBD1 matching over 8 bases. V dropped 5 bases and J dropped 7; count of bases not matched to a gene: 7. This CDR3 contains 14 residues. Germline V gene lookup returns CDR1 LNHDA and CDR2 SQIVND (reference sequence). The CDR3 sequence: CASSLQGAQQPQHF. As DNA, the CDR3 is TGTGCCAGTAGTCTCCAGGGGGCCCAACAGCCCCAGCATTTT. Variable domain in full (rest from reference TRBV19 and TRBJ1-5): DGGITQSPKYLFRKEGQNVTLSCEQNLNHDAMYWYRQDPGQGLRLIYYSQIVNDFQKGDIAEGYSVSREKKESFPLTVTSAQKNPTAFYLCASSLQGAQQPQHFGDGTRLSIL.

The chain couples TRBV7-9 to TRBJ2-5; TRBD1 is a possible D gene (6 bases). This CDR3 comprises 13 residues. CDR1 is SEHNR, CDR2 FQNEAQ, per germline (reference sequence). V was pared by 5 bases and J by 5 bases, with 12 bases between. CDR3 sequence (DNA): TGTGCCAGCAGCCCCCAGCAGGGGGAGACCCAGTACTTC. It specifies CASSPQQGETQYF.

This chain connects TRBV7-6 to TRBJ2-2; 13 bases line up with TRBD2. The CDR3 is 16 amino acids. Germline-derived CDR1 and CDR2 are SGHVS and FNYEAQ. The V and J ends lost 5 bases and 5 bases, in that order; junction bases with no gene match: 5. CDR3 residues: CASSRGLAGDTGELFF. CDR3 sequence (DNA): TGTGCCAGCAGCCGAGGACTAGCGGGAGATACCGGGGAGCTGTTTTTT.

V is TRBV24-1 and J is TRBJ2-3; D is ambiguous. The CDR3 covers 17 residues. Looked up from germline, CDR1 is KGHDR and CDR2 is SFDVKD. Trimming took off 0 bases at V and 4 bases at J, with 16 bases between the two ends. DNA of the CDR3: TGTGCCACCAGTGATTTGGATTGGGATAGGGCGGCAGATACGCAGTATTTT. Its translation: CATSDLDWDRAADTQYF.

This rearrangement joins TRBV14 to TRBJ2-1; maybe TRBD2 (9 bases). Trimming took 6 bases from V and 1 from J, leaving 28 bases between them. Germline V CDR1 and CDR2: SGHDN, FVKESK. This CDR3 comprises 20 residues. The CDR3 region has the DNA TGTGCCAGCAGGTCCACAGGGGGTATAGCGGGAGATAGGTCCTACAATGAGCAGTTCTTC. This translates into CASRSTGGIAGDRSYNEQFF.

This clone occurred a few times. The chain is built from TRBV6-4 and TRBJ1-5, with 7 bases lining up with TRBD1. Per the germline V gene, CDR1 is MRHNA and CDR2 is SNTAGT. V was pared by 10 bases and J by 7 bases, with 10 bases of the junction left unmatched. The CDR3 loop spans 13 amino acids. The CDR3 coding sequence is TGTGCCACCGTCACAGGGGAGAGGCAGCCCCAGCATTTT. Protein sequence: CATVTGERQPQHF.

The chain joins TRBV13 to TRBJ2-3, with D possibly being TRBD1 (7 bases). The germline V gene encodes CDR1 PRHDT and CDR2 FYEKMQ (reference sequence). The CDR3 length is 13 residues. CDR3 sequence reads: CASGGTPVDTQYF. The CDR3, as DNA: TGTGCGTCAGGGGGGACCCCGGTCGATACGCAGTATTTT.

J is TRBJ2-7 and V is TRBV14, with 7 bases that match TRBD2. Germline V CDR1 and CDR2: SGHDN, FVKESK. The junction had 6 bases not matched to a gene; V was cut back by 4 bases and J by 3 bases. The CDR3 is 14 amino acids. CDR3 residues: CASSLRTRDYEQYF. Written as DNA, the CDR3 is TGTGCCAGCAGCCTGAGGACTAGGGACTACGAGCAGTACTTC.

This clone was found once. This chain links TRBV2 with TRBJ2-2; D perhaps matches TRBD2 (6 bases). Germline V gene lookup returns CDR1 SNHLY and CDR2 FYNNEI. V lost 4 bases and J 5 bases, leaving 11 bases between the germline ends. CDR3 length equals 14 residues. The CDR3 is CASSGAGRTGELFF. The CDR3 DNA reads as TGTGCCAGCAGTGGGGCAGGGAGGACCGGGGAGCTGTTTTTT.

V gene TRBV27 combines with J gene TRBJ2-7, with D unresolved. The CDR3 consists of 13 residues. The germline gives CDR1 MNHEY, CDR2 SMNVEV (reference sequence). Deletions cut 3 bases from V and 6 bases from J, with 12 bases between. The CDR3: CASSFSPGREQYF. Written as DNA, the CDR3 is TGTGCCAGCAGTTTTTCCCCCGGGCGCGAGCAGTACTTC.